What follows describes a single T cell receptor beta chain. What it binds is not known. Though nominally healthy at sampling, donors likely had unrecorded immune exposures. The sample originates from a study of cytomegalovirus exposure and HLA in healthy donors. Study observations and caveats: For TCR beta chains, V- and J-gene trimming was later linked to a missense DCLRE1C variant.

PCR involved 60 Vbeta and 13 Jbeta primers. Sequenced by immunoSEQ multiplex PCR; TCRdb stores in-frame clones only, minus some. The sample has 95,000 to 100,000 clones, more than 65% seen once; the top ten hold 7% to 9%. The CDR3 sequence is 13 residues long. Germline values: CDR1 WSHSY, CDR2 SAAADI. The ends were cut back, 5 bases at V and 4 bases at J, with 12 bases in the middle. Material for sequencing was PBMCs. This TCR was recovered from a human donor in good health. The chain couples TRBV10-2 to TRBJ2-7; D may be TRBD1 (5 bases). The CDR3: CASSTNQGYEQYF. CDR3 DNA sequence: TGCGCCAGCAGTACCAACCAGGGATACGAGCAGTACTTC.